Following are 32 T cell receptor beta chains from one sample sequenced in a study of vaccination and CD4 T cells after COVID-19. Sequencing of cultured CD4+ T cell DNA used the Oncomine TCR Beta short-read assay. A single record per CDR3 protein comes from TCRdb applying MiXCR to the PCR reads. This sample has approximately 13,000 distinct CDR3 sequences, with 52% found just once. Treatment: roughly 10-day PBMC culture with coronavirus spike peptide pools or control peptides (ViraFEST assay). No antigen is known for these receptors. What was sequenced was CD4+ T cells from blood, cultured in vitro. The receptor set was obtained from a human donor who had recovered from COVID-19.

On this clonotype itself: The junction and the germline gene differ at one end; a read error may be behind it. The chain employs TRBV7-9 and TRBJ2-5; perhaps TRBD2 as D (7 bases). The CDR3 runs 14 residues. Germline V lookup: CDR1 SEHNR, CDR2 FQNEAQ (reference sequence). The CDR3 nucleotides read TGCGCCAGCAAAGGGGGGGGGTACCAAGAGACCCAGTACTTC. It yields the protein CASKGGGYQETQYF.

This chain links TRBV20-1 with TRBJ1-4, with D perhaps TRBD1 (5 bases). Germline V CDR1 and CDR2: DFQATT, SNEGSKA (reference sequence). The germline V and J ends were trimmed by 3 bases and 7 bases, with 12 bases remaining between them. The CDR3 contains 13 residues. As DNA, the CDR3 is TGCAGTGCTAGGGGGGATCCAAGTGAAAAACTGTTTTTT. Translated, it gives CSARGDPSEKLFF.

This clonotype is judged medium-sized. V and J are TRBV21-1 and TRBJ1-1; the table's D call of TRBD1 was not tested on the DNA. TRBV21-1 is labeled a pseudogene. The CDR3 extends over 11 amino acids. The CDR3 DNA reads as TGTGCCAGCAGGACGGGGGGTGAAGCTTTCTTT. This gives the protein CASRTGGEAFF.

This clonotype was observed a handful of times. This chain connects TRBV7-8 to TRBJ2-7; 14 nucleotides match TRBD2. V lost 5 bases to trimming and J lost 6 bases; unmatched junction nucleotides: 6. The CDR3 has 15 residues. The germline V gene has CDR1 SGHVS and CDR2 FQNEAQ. The CDR3 spells CASSLPTSGRGEQYF. Here the CDR3 DNA reads TGTGCCAGCAGCCTCCCGACTAGCGGGAGGGGCGAGCAGTACTTC.

The chain joins TRBV3-1 to TRBJ2-6, with D uncertain. Germline-derived CDR1 and CDR2 are LGHDT and YNNKEL (reference sequence). Trimming took off 4 bases at V and 0 bases at J, with 10 bases between the two ends. CDR3 length: 16 amino acids. The CDR3 nucleotides are TGTGCCAGCAGCCTGAGAGGTACCTCTGGGGCCAACGTCCTGACTTTC. It is translated as CASSLRGTSGANVLTF.

This chain links TRBV7-8 with TRBJ2-6; no reliable D call. The CDR3 is made up of 15 amino acids. The V end lost 2 bases, the J end lost 4 bases, and 9 bases lay between the germline ends. Germline-derived CDR1 and CDR2 are SGHVS and FQNEAQ. In DNA, the CDR3 is TGTGCCAGCAGCTTAAGTAATAGCGGGGCCAACGTCCTGACTTTC. Translated: CASSLSNSGANVLTF.

This sequence joins TRBV28 and TRBJ1-2, with a tentative D call TRBD1 (6 bases). V lost 5 bases, J lost 5 bases, and 15 bases lay in between. The CDR3 is made up of 14 amino acids. Looked up from germline, CDR1 is MDHEN and CDR2 is SYDVKM. CDR3 residues: CASSPSGTPYGYTF. Written as DNA, the CDR3 is TGTGCCAGCAGTCCCTCAGGGACACCGTATGGCTACACCTTC.

This chain joins TRBV28 and TRBJ1-2, with D hard to call. Germline loops: CDR1 MDHEN, CDR2 SYDVKM. The CDR3 sequence is 13 residues long. Trimming removed 2 bases at V and 8 bases at J, with 12 bases between. This CDR3 reads CASSLPKSGGYTF. In DNA form, the CDR3 reads TGTGCCAGCAGTTTACCGAAATCGGGGGGCTACACCTTC.

This sequence joins TRBV7-2 and TRBJ1-2, with D possibly TRBD1 on 5 matching bases. With 4 bases removed from V and 2 bases from J, the gap between germline ends came to 14 bases. The CDR3 contains 15 residues. Germline V gene data show CDR1 as SGHTA and CDR2 as FQGNSA. CDR3 in DNA: TGTGCCAGCAGCTCCCCCGGGACCGCAAACTATGGCTACACCTTC. Translating gives CASSSPGTANYGYTF.

The chain uses TRBV20-1 and TRBJ1-5; D not certain. The CDR3 loop spans 14 amino acids. CDR1 DFQATT and CDR2 SNEGSKA come from the germline V gene (reference sequence). Trimming took off 6 bases at V and 3 bases at J, with 15 bases between the two ends. CDR3 amino acids: CSARRDQYNQPQHF. The DNA of the CDR3 is TGCAGTGCAAGAAGAGATCAATACAATCAGCCCCAGCATTTT.

V usage is TRBV7-2 and J usage is TRBJ2-1; D might be TRBD2 (8 bases). The CDR3 is 17 amino acids. V shed 3 bases and J shed 8 bases, with 23 bases lying between them. Germline V gives CDR1 SGHTA, CDR2 FQGNSA. The CDR3 bases are TGTGCCAGCAGCTTTACCGGGACTAGGGGGCTTAGTCATGAGCAGTTCTTC. Encoded protein: CASSFTGTRGLSHEQFF. Supplemented by reference TRBV7-2 and TRBJ2-1, the full variable domain reads GAGVSQSPSNKVTEKGKDVELRCDPISGHTALYWYRQSLGQGLEFLIYFQGNSAPDKSGLPSDRFSAERTGGSVSTLTIQRTQQEDSAVYLCASSFTGTRGLSHEQFFGPGTRLTVL.

This clonotype has a handful of counts. The chain is built from TRBV11-3 and TRBJ2-3, with D perhaps TRBD1 (6 bases). Germline CDR1 reads SGHNT; CDR2 reads YENEEA. CDR3 length equals 14 residues. Between the trimmed V and J ends, which lost 3 bases and 6 bases, there was a span of 13 bases. This CDR3 is CASSFGGQSDTQYF. DNA of the CDR3: TGTGCCAGCAGCTTTGGAGGACAGTCTGATACGCAGTATTTT.

The chain employs TRBV9 and TRBJ1-3; 7 positions match TRBD1. The J segment lost 15 bases and the V segment lost 4 bases, leaving 10 bases of the junction unmatched. Germline values: CDR1 SGDLS, CDR2 YYNGEE. The CDR3 covers 12 residues. CDR3 DNA: TGTGCCAGCAGCCCACGAGGACAGGTTCGATATTTT. Protein sequence: CASSPRGQVRYF.

The chain uses TRBV28 and TRBJ1-2; TRBD1 aligns across 8 bases. The germline gives CDR1 MDHEN, CDR2 SYDVKM. This CDR3 has 12 amino acids. The V segment lost 8 bases and the J segment 9 bases; nucleotides outside the gene matches: 8. The CDR3 nucleotides are TGTGCCAGCCGTGGGACAGGTTGGCGCTACACCTTC. The encoded protein is CASRGTGWRYTF.

V usage is TRBV6-1 and J usage is TRBJ1-2, with 7 bases lining up with TRBD1. The CDR3 spans 14 residues. The germline V gene has CDR1 MNHNS and CDR2 SASEGT. V lost 6 bases to trimming and J lost 4 bases; unmatched junction nucleotides: 8. The CDR3 region is CASSRQGGGYGYTF. The CDR3 DNA sequence: TGTGCCAGCAGCCGCCAGGGGGGGGGCTATGGCTACACCTTC.

The genes are TRBV6-4 and TRBJ1-5; the D gene is possibly TRBD1 (5 bases). Germline CDR1 and CDR2: MRHNA and SNTAGT. The CDR3 is 15 amino acids. CDR3 DNA sequence: TGTGCTCCTAAGGGACGCCCGGGGACCAATCAGCCCCAGCATTTT. Its protein product is CAPKGRPGTNQPQHF.

The chain links TRBV28 to TRBJ2-1; 13 bases map to TRBD2. Germline V gene data show CDR1 as MDHEN and CDR2 as SYDVKM. The CDR3 is made up of 17 amino acids. Trimming took 6 bases from V and 0 from J; bases not matched to a gene: 5. CDR3 in DNA: TGTGCCAGCAGGGGACTAGCGGGACAAGGCTCCTACAATGAGCAGTTCTTC. As protein: CASRGLAGQGSYNEQFF.

There are a few counts of this clonotype. The chain couples TRBV7-3 to TRBJ1-1, with a weak D call TRBD1 (5 bases). The V gene lost 5 bases and the J gene lost 3 bases, with 10 bases spanning the gap. Germline V CDR1 and CDR2: SGHTA, FQGTGA. This CDR3 has 13 residues. CDR3 amino acids: CASSASRDTEAFF. CDR3 in DNA: TGTGCCAGCAGCGCATCCAGGGACACTGAAGCTTTCTTT.

The count of this clonotype is one. This rearrangement joins TRBV6-1 to TRBJ2-7, with 9 nucleotides matching TRBD1. The CDR3 is 16 amino acids. J was trimmed by 3 bases and V by 3 bases; bases with no gene match: 9. Germline lookup yields CDR1 MNHNS and CDR2 SASEGT. The CDR3 DNA is TGTGCCAGCAGTGAGTCCCTGACAGGGGGGTTCTACGAGCAGTACTTC. It is translated as CASSESLTGGFYEQYF.

This clonotype has just a few counts. The chain couples TRBV19 to TRBJ2-3, with D tentatively TRBD2 (5 bases). This CDR3 region has 15 residues. V lost 3 bases and J 0 bases, leaving 10 bases between the germline ends. Germline V gene lookup returns CDR1 LNHDA and CDR2 SQIVND (reference sequence). CDR3 residues: CASSMSRTSTDTQYF. CDR3 DNA: TGTGCCAGTAGTATGAGCCGGACTAGCACAGATACGCAGTATTTT.

V usage is TRBV20-1 and J usage is TRBJ2-3; TRBD1 or TRBD2 may be the D gene (6 bases each). This CDR3 is 15 amino acids long. Trimming took 6 bases from V and 1 from J, leaving 17 bases between them. The germline CDR1 and CDR2 sequences are DFQATT and SNEGSKA (reference sequence). CDR3 residues: CSAKTGGGGTDTQYF. DNA for the CDR3: TGCAGTGCCAAGACAGGCGGAGGGGGCACAGATACGCAGTATTTT.

The chain links TRBV6-5 to TRBJ1-3; D may be TRBD1 (5 bases). V was trimmed by 3 bases and J by 8 bases, leaving 17 bases between them. Germline V gives CDR1 MNHEY, CDR2 SVGAGI. The CDR3 sequence is 15 residues long. In nucleotides, the CDR3 is TGTGCCAGCAGTTATGGGGGGTCGTCCTGGGACACCATATATTTT. Its translation: CASSYGGSSWDTIYF.

The chain joins TRBV20-1 to TRBJ2-5; TRBD1 agrees at 11 bases. This CDR3 has 16 amino acids. CDR1 is DFQATT and CDR2 is SNEGSKA in the germline V gene (reference sequence). The V and J ends lost 3 bases and 5 bases, in that order; junction bases with no gene match: 11. CDR3 sequence: CSASSRTGGDRETQYF. Here the CDR3 DNA reads TGCAGTGCTAGTTCGCGGACAGGGGGCGATCGGGAGACCCAGTACTTC.

The rearrangement joins TRBV15 to TRBJ2-7; the D gene is possibly TRBD2 (6 bases). The CDR3 has 15 residues. CDR1 and CDR2 from the germline V gene are LNHNV and YYDKDF (reference sequence). Trimming pared 0 bases from V and 3 bases from J, leaving 12 bases between. CDR3 DNA: TGTGCCACCAGCAGAGACCCCCGGGAGAACTACGAGCAGTACTTC. The encoded protein is CATSRDPRENYEQYF. The full variable domain, in which reference TRBV15 and TRBJ2-7 provide the parts outside the CDR3, is DAMVIQNPRYQVTQFGKPVTLSCSQTLNHNVMYWYQQKSSQAPKLLFHYYDKDFNNEADTPDNFQSRRPNTSFCFLDIRSPGLGDTAMYLCATSRDPRENYEQYFGPGTRLTVT.

The chain is built from TRBV6-2 or TRBV6-3 and TRBJ2-1; D gene ambiguous. This CDR3 is built from 14 residues. The ends were cut back, 2 bases at V and 0 bases at J, with 5 bases in the middle. Germline loops: CDR1 MNHEY, CDR2 SVGEGT. The CDR3 region is CASSYSSSYNEQFF. As DNA, the CDR3 is TGTGCCAGCAGTTACAGCAGCTCCTACAATGAGCAGTTCTTC.

The CDR3 here is CAWSNQDNSPLHF. For the CDR3, the DNA is TGTGCCTGGAGTAACCAGGATAATTCACCCCTCCACTTT. This sequence joins TRBV30 and TRBJ1-6; no reliable D call. The germline CDR1 and CDR2 sequences are GTSNPN and SVGIG (reference sequence). Trimming left V 2 bases short and J 5 bases short, with 7 bases between. The CDR3 runs 13 residues.

V gene TRBV7-2 combines with J gene TRBJ1-5, with D maybe TRBD1 (6 bases). Germline CDR1 reads SGHTA; CDR2 reads FQGNSA. The CDR3 has 14 residues. V dropped 1 base and J dropped 9 bases, with 13 bases sitting between them. CDR3 DNA: TGTGCCAGCAGCTTAGGAGGAAGGGGGGGGCCCCAGCATTTT. This sequence encodes CASSLGGRGGPQHF.

This clonotype was seen more than once but under ten times. The rearrangement uses TRBV7-9 and TRBJ2-7; TRBD2 aligns across 7 bases. V was clipped by 2 bases and J by 1 base; unmatched bases: 5. Germline CDR1 and CDR2: SEHNR and FQNEAQ (reference sequence). The CDR3 contains 15 residues. The chain's CDR3 is CASSLPAGSSYEQYF. CDR3 in DNA: TGTGCCAGCAGCTTACCAGCGGGATCTTCCTACGAGCAGTACTTC.

The table lists this clonotype with a count of one. This chain uses TRBV28 with TRBJ2-1; 16 bases are a match to TRBD2. In germline, CDR1 is MDHEN, CDR2 SYDVKM. The CDR3 spans 18 residues. V shed 3 bases and J 4 bases; nucleotides not matched to a gene: 6. DNA for the CDR3: TGTGCCAGCAGTTTCTCGGGACTAGCGGGAGGGCCGTACAATGAGCAGTTCTTC. Encoded protein: CASSFSGLAGGPYNEQFF.

This chain joins TRBV7-2 and TRBJ1-1, with D tentatively TRBD1 (6 bases). Germline V gene data show CDR1 as SGHTA and CDR2 as FQGNSA. Trimming removed 1 base at V and 12 bases at J, with 15 bases between. This CDR3 is built from 13 residues. For the CDR3, the DNA is TGTGCCAGCAGCTTAGACAGGGATAGTCGATCTTTCTTT. Translation gives CASSLDRDSRSFF.

The gene calls are TRBV6-2 or TRBV6-3 and TRBJ2-7; D gene uncertain. This CDR3 spans 14 amino acids. Germline V gene sequence: CDR1 MNHEY, CDR2 SVGEGT. With 5 bases removed from V and 7 bases from J, the gap between germline ends came to 18 bases. CDR3 sequence (DNA): TGTGCCAGCAGTAACCCAGCAAGTCGTAGGGAGCAGTACTTC. Encoded protein: CASSNPASRREQYF.

The chain recombines TRBV19 with TRBJ2-3; possible D gene TRBD2, 5 bases. This CDR3 is 15 amino acids long. The germline gives CDR1 LNHDA, CDR2 SQIVND (reference sequence). Trimming left V 4 bases short and J 2 bases short, with 13 bases between. The CDR3 DNA follows: TGTGCCAGTAGTAATCTAGCCCGATACACAGATACGCAGTATTTT. Its protein is CASSNLARYTDTQYF.